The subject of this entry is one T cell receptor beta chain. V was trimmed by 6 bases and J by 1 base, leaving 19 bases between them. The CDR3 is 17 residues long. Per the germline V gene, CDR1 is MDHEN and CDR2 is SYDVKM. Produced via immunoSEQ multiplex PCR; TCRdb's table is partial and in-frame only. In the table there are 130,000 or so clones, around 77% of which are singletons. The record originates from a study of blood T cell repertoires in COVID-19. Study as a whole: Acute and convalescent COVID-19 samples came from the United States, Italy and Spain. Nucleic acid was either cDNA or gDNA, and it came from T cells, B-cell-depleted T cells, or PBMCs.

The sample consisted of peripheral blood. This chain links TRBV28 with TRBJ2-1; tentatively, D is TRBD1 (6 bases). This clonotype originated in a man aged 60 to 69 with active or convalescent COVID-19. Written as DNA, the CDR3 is TGTGCCAGCAGCCGCAACAGGGTACGGTGGTCCTACAATGAGCAGTTCTTC. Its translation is CASSRNRVRWSYNEQFF.